The next 12 T cell receptor beta chains were all read from a single sample in a study of blood T cells in healthy people across ages. The use of a sample-barcoded 5' primer and a J-beta primer mix characterized a second PCR of 7 to 11 cycles. TCRdb processed the 5' RACE reads anew with MiXCR; each CDR3 protein has one entry. Among around 1,000,000 distinct CDR3 sequences listed, around 27% were seen once. The same specimen was also included in a second study, on T cells of mothers and their children.

Sequencing used blood. Receptor source: a girl aged 2 to 10 in good health.

The chain recombines TRBV2 with TRBJ1-1, with a possible D match to TRBD1 (5 bases). In germline, CDR1 is SNHLY, CDR2 FYNNEI. CDR3 length: 14 residues. Trimming left V 10 bases short and J 0 bases short, with 15 bases between. CDR3 nucleotides: TGTGCCACGATACAGGCCCCCTTGAACACTGAAGCTTTCTTT. Translating gives CATIQAPLNTEAFF.

This clonotype was counted a few times. The chain employs TRBV6-6 and TRBJ2-7; 7 positions agree with TRBD1. With V trimmed by 5 bases and J by 2 bases, 15 bases remained unmatched. Germline V gene data show CDR1 as MNHNY and CDR2 as SVGAGI (reference sequence). The CDR3 contains 17 residues. In nucleotides, the CDR3 is TGTGCCAGCAGTGACCACTCACAGGGGCGAGGAGCCTACGAGCAGTACTTC. It encodes CASSDHSQGRGAYEQYF.

In its sample, this clonotype was seen a few times. CDR3 nucleotides: TGTGCCAGCAGTTATCGCGGGAGGGCCGAAGAGACCCAGTACTTC. Translated, it gives CASSYRGRAEETQYF. The rearrangement links TRBV28 to TRBJ2-5, with 9 bases matching TRBD2. The J segment lost 3 bases and the V segment lost 4 bases, leaving 6 bases of the junction unmatched. The CDR3 totals 15 residues. In germline, CDR1 is MDHEN, CDR2 SYDVKM.

This chain joins TRBV7-9 and TRBJ2-5; D not resolved. The CDR3 is made up of 14 amino acids. Trimming left V 2 bases short and J 3 bases short, with 10 bases between. Looked up from germline, CDR1 is SEHNR and CDR2 is FQNEAQ (reference sequence). CDR3: CASSLTGFKETQYF. CDR3 DNA: TGTGCCAGCAGCTTAACCGGATTCAAAGAGACCCAGTACTTC.

This chain connects TRBV27 to TRBJ2-1; TRBD2 is a possible D gene (5 bases). Germline V lookup: CDR1 MNHEY, CDR2 SMNVEV (reference sequence). V lost 4 bases and J 4 bases, leaving 8 bases between the germline ends. The CDR3 is 13 residues long. In DNA form, the CDR3 reads TGTGCCAGCAGTTCCACTAGATACAATGAGCAGTTCTTC. Its translation is CASSSTRYNEQFF.

In its sample, this clonotype was seen once. This chain joins TRBV12-3 or TRBV12-4 and TRBJ1-1; 7 nucleotides align to TRBD1. With V trimmed by 1 base and J by 4 bases, 6 bases remained unmatched. There are 15 residues in the CDR3. CDR3 sequence (DNA): TGTGCCAGCAGTTTAGTAAGGGGGCTTAGCACTGAAGCTTTCTTT. Its translation is CASSLVRGLSTEAFF.

The chain couples TRBV7-9 to TRBJ2-7, with D possibly matching TRBD1 (5 bases). CDR1 and CDR2 (germline): SEHNR, FQNEAQ (reference sequence). This CDR3 comprises 15 residues. Trimming cost V 5 bases and J 6 bases, with 20 bases left between them. Here the CDR3 DNA reads TGTGCCAGCAGCCCTTGGGCCGGACACTCGTTCGAGCAGTACTTC. Protein product: CASSPWAGHSFEQYF.

Turning to this clonotype: One junction end does not reproduce the germline sequence, and a read error may be involved. V usage is TRBV4-3 and J usage is TRBJ2-3; D perhaps matches TRBD1 (6 bases). The germline CDR1 and CDR2 sequences are LGHNA and YSLEER. CDR3 length: 12 amino acids. CDR3 in DNA: TGCGCCAGCAGCCAAGGTACAGGGCAAAGGAAGTTT. This encodes CASSQGTGQRKF.

This chain connects TRBV2 to TRBJ2-3; 9 bases are shared with TRBD1. After removal of 2 bases from V and 2 bases from J, the junction contained 8 bases not matched to a gene. This CDR3 contains 17 residues. CDR1 is SNHLY, CDR2 FYNNEI, per germline. This chain's CDR3 is CASSELGGTGTTDTQYF. Written as DNA, the CDR3 is TGTGCCAGCAGTGAACTAGGAGGGACAGGGACCACAGATACGCAGTATTTT.

The chain joins TRBV7-2 to TRBJ2-7, with a weak D call TRBD2 (7 bases). The J call could be wrong; TRBJ2-1 is a better fit for the DNA end. Per the germline V gene, CDR1 is SGHTA and CDR2 is FQGNSA. The CDR3 is 15 amino acids. The CDR3, as DNA: TGTGCCAGCAGCTTAAGTCGAGGGGGGGCCAATGAGCAGTTCTTC. The encoded protein is CASSLSRGGANEQFF.

V usage is TRBV7-9 and J usage is TRBJ2-1; 10 nucleotides align to TRBD1. V dropped 5 bases and J dropped 6; count of bases not matched to a gene: 7. This CDR3 has 15 residues. In germline, CDR1 is SEHNR, CDR2 FQNEAQ (reference sequence). As DNA, the CDR3 is TGTGCCAGCAGCGGCGGGACAGGGGTCTTCAATGAGCAGTTCTTC. It translates to CASSGGTGVFNEQFF.

The chain links TRBV29-1 to TRBJ2-4, with 10 bases lining up with TRBD2. The CDR3 is 14 amino acids. The germline CDR1 and CDR2 sequences are SQVTM and ANQGSEA. V gave up 5 bases and J gave up 1 base; unmatched junction bases: 2. The CDR3 reads CSVSSGSAKNIQYF. The CDR3 DNA follows: TGCAGCGTTTCTAGCGGGAGTGCCAAAAACATTCAGTACTTC.